This T cell receptor (beta chain) was profiled in a study of tumor-infiltrating lymphocytes in primary liver carcinoma. Findings of the study overall: Tumors reached a significantly greater top-250-clone fraction than blood did (p = 0.039). Representation across all five tumor regions was limited to only about 7-25% of top clones.

From around 18-30 mg of unsorted bulk tissue, DNA and RNA were co-extracted together. Patients showed chronic HBV infection and an absence of prior treatment. Trimming removed 1 base from V and 12 bases from J; junction bases left unmatched: 17. The CDR3 sequence is 17 residues long. Germline lookup yields CDR1 LGHNA and CDR2 YSLEER. Details on this clonotype: Its antigen is not identified.

A constant-region primer primed TCR beta cDNA synthesis from roughly 500 ng of total RNA. Three-round nested multiplex PCR performed with slightly modified ARM-PCR produced the TCR beta libraries. Each of the first two PCR rounds ran roughly 9 cycles with TRBV1-TRBV30 forward and C-beta reverse primers. TCRdb used MiXCR to reprocess the multiplex PCR reads, holding one entry per CDR3 protein. The sample has approximately 190,000 distinct CDR3 sequences; around four fifths are singletons. The chain joins TRBV4-3 to TRBJ2-5, with TRBD2 matching 10 bases. The sample taken for sequencing was tumor tissue from primary liver carcinoma. The clonotype comes from a man aged 35-49 years with primary liver carcinoma and hepatitis B virus infection. The CDR3 reads CASSQAVSGRTGETKYF. The CDR3 nucleotides are TGCGCCAGCAGCCAAGCGGTTAGCGGGAGGACTGGTGAGACTAAGTACTTC.